This TCR beta chain appears in the sequencing data of a study of CD8 T cells in Susac syndrome. Study outcomes and limitations: The study recognized that the number of individuals in its TCR sequencing and HLA analysis was relatively small.

As for this clonotype: Its antigen is not known.

The authors reverse transcribed about 0.45 to 1 ug RNA with random hexamers. TCRdb independently ran MiXCR on the immunoSEQ multiplex PCR reads; one entry per CDR3 protein. The repertoire holds more than 75,000 distinct CDR3 sequences, with around 94% as singletons. Germline CDR1 and CDR2: DFQATT and SNEGSKA (reference sequence). The CDR3 is 15 amino acids. V was pared by 0 bases and J by 6 bases, with 10 bases of the junction left unmatched. The sequenced sample consisted of CD8+ T cells from PBMCs. The chain recombines TRBV20-1 with TRBJ1-1; 7 bases fit TRBD1. The clonotype was recovered from a human donor in good health. The DNA for the CDR3 is TGCAGTGCTAGAGATCGGGGGCAGGGGGAGGCTGAAGCTTTCTTT. Its translation: CSARDRGQGEAEAFF.